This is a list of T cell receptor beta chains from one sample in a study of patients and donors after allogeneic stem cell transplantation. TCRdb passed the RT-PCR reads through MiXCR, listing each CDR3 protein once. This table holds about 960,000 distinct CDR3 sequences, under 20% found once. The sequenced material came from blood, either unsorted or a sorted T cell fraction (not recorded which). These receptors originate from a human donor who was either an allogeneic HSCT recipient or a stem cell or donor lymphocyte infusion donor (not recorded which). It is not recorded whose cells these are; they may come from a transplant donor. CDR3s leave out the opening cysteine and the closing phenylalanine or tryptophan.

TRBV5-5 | ASSVPGEQY
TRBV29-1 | SATKGTEAF
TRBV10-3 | AISELDGGEQY
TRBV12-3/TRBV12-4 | ASSKWGAAEPYGYT
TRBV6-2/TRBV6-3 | ASSNGPFYEQY
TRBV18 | ASSHPGSEQY
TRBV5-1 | ASSPDSRPSTDTQY
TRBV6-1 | VTASGQSYGYT
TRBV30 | AWSVRTGANTEAF
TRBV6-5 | ASSYSKPYYEQY
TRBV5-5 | ASSWDRGLYEQY
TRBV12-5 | ASGLVAGEQF
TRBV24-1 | ATSGSSGRAYNEQF
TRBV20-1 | SARAQSHEQY
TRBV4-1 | ASSQDVRPQETQY
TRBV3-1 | ASSQEGVAGGTDTQY
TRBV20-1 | SALTSGRYEQY
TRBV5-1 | ASSYSGQGSSPLH
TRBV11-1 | ASSTPLPGYEAKNIQY
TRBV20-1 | SARQVGQVAEKLF
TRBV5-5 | ASSLNRAASTDTQY
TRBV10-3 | AISGTVGQGVNSGANVLT
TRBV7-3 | ASSLGTGKNTQY
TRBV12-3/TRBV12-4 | ASSFSLDRGTEAF
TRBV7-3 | ASSLQAGKYEQY
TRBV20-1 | SARPNRETQY
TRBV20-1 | SAQLARRQTQY
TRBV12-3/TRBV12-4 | ASTRRTYGNEQF
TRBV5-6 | ASSPRSLSGNTIY
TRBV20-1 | SAQAPDTEAF
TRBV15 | ATSRRDRRTDTQY
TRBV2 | AASQLIRATSGRTDTQY
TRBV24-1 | ATSEPTRYGETQY
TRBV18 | ASSPQRDYGYT
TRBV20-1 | SARVGQGPGQPQH
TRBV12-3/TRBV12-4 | ASSLIGRGGEQY
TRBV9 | ASSVGGQSYEQY
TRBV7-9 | ASSIATSSRTDTQY
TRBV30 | AWGIQGAQAF
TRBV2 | ASSDEGVIYGYT
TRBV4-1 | ASSQDRVGEKLF
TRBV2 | ASIRSTGGMNTEAF
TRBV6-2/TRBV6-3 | ASRPGDRGGSPLH
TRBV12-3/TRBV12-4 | ASSLFRNSNQPQH
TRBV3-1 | ASSPVTSGSTDTQY
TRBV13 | ASSLFGKPYEQY
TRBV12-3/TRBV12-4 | ASSYSGIGNQPQH